The table lists the clone carrying this T cell receptor beta chain with many counts. The record originates from a study of T cells in Graves' hyperthyroidism and ophthalmopathy. Overall study: Staff took peripheral blood when the initial diagnosis was made, before any treatment began.

RNA transcripts provided the source from which TCR beta CDR3 regions were amplified. An initial round of RT-PCR targeting the TCR CDR3 relied on the HTBI primer set. TCRdb reprocessed the multiplex PCR reads with MiXCR, giving one entry per CDR3 protein. The data hold about 290,000 distinct CDR3 sequences, with approximately 16% observed a single time. The authors obtained PBMCs from more than 8 ml of fresh peripheral blood. This CDR3 contains 16 residues. Looked up from germline, CDR1 is MNHNS and CDR2 is SASEGT. Trimming shortened V by 2 bases and J by 0 bases, and 14 bases separated the two germline ends.

This rearrangement joins TRBV6-1 to TRBJ2-7; D possibly corresponds to TRBD2 (5 bases). This receptor was obtained from a woman between 45 and 60 years old with Graves' hyperthyroidism that later progressed to Graves' ophthalmopathy. Sequencing used blood. The CDR3 loop reads CASSEREGDGSYEQYF. CDR3 nucleotides: TGTGCCAGCAGTGAAAGAGAGGGAGACGGCTCCTACGAGCAGTACTTC.